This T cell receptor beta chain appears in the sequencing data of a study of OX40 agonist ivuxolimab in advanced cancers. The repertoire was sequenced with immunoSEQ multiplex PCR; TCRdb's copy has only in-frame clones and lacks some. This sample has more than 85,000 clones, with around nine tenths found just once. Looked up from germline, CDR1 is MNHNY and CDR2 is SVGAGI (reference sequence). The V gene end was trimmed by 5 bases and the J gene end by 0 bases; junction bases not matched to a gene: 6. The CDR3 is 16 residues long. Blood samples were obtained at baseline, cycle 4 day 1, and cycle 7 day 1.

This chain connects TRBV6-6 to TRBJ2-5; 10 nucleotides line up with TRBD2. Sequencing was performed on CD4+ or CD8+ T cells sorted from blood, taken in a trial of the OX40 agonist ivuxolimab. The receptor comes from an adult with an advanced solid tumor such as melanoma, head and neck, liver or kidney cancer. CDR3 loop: CASSLGLAVYQETQYF. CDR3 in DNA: TGTGCCAGCAGTCTCGGACTAGCGGTGTACCAAGAGACCCAGTACTTC.